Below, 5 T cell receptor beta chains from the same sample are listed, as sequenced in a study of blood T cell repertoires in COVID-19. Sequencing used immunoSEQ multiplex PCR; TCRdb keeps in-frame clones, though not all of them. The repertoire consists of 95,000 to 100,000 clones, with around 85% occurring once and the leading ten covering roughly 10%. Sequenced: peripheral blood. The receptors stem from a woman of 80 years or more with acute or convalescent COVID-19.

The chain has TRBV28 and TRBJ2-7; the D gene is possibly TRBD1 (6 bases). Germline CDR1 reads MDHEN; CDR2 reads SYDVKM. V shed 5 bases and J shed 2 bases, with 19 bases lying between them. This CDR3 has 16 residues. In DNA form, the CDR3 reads TGTGCCAGCAGTCCCTCCGCAGGGGCCTCTGCCTACGAGCAGTACGTC. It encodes CASSPSAGASAYEQYV.

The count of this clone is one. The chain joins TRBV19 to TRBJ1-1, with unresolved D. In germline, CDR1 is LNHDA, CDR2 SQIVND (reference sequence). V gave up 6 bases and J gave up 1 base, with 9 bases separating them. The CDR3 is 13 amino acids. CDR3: CASRAPWNTEAFF. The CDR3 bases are TGTGCCAGTAGGGCCCCTTGGAACACTGAAGCTTTCTTT.

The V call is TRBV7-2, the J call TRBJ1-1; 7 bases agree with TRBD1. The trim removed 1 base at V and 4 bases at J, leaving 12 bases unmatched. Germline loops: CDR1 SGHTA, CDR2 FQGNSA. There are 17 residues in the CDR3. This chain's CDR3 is CASSLGAGTDFFTEAFF. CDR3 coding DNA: TGTGCCAGCAGCTTAGGCGCAGGGACAGATTTTTTCACTGAAGCTTTCTTT.

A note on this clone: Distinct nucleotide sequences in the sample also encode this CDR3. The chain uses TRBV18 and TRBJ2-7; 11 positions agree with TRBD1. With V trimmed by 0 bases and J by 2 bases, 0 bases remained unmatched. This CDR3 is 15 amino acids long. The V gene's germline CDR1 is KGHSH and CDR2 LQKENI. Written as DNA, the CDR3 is TGTGCCAGCTCACCACCGGGACAGGGGGCCTACGAGCAGTACTTC. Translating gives CASSPPGQGAYEQYF.

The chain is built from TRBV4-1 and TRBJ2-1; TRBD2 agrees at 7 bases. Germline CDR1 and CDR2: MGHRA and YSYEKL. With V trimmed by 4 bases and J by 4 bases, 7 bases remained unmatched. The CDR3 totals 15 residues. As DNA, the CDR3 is TGCGCCAGCAGCCCGGGCGGGGGAGGGTACAATGAGCAGTTCTTC. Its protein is CASSPGGGGYNEQFF.